Each of the 18 T cell receptor beta chains below was sequenced from the same sample in a study of blood T cell repertoires in COVID-19. Sequencing used immunoSEQ multiplex PCR; TCRdb keeps in-frame clones, though not all of them. The table records more than 150,000 clones, 70% to 90% of them present only once. The sample taken for sequencing was peripheral blood. These receptors came from a man in his fifties or sixties with active or convalescent COVID-19.

In DNA form, the CDR3 reads TGTGCCACCAGTGCCCCCGGGACAGGGAACCACGAGCAGTACTTC. Protein sequence: CATSAPGTGNHEQYF. The chain uses TRBV24-1 and TRBJ2-7; TRBD1 matches 9 bases. This CDR3 is 15 amino acids long. Germline CDR1 reads KGHDR; CDR2 reads SFDVKD. V dropped 5 bases and J dropped 5; count of bases not matched to a gene: 9.

This sequence joins TRBV15 and TRBJ1-2; TRBD1 is a possible D gene (6 bases). The length of the CDR3 is 16 residues. CDR1 is LNHNV, CDR2 YYDKDF, per germline (reference sequence). Between the trimmed V and J ends, which lost 8 bases and 4 bases, there was a span of 23 bases. The CDR3 coding sequence is TGTGCCACCGTCCCGGCCCCGGGACAAATACCCTATGGCTACACCTTC. Protein sequence: CATVPAPGQIPYGYTF.

This clone came up once. V is TRBV7-8 and J is TRBJ2-7, with no clear D. Trimming left V 0 bases short and J 3 bases short, with 12 bases between. This CDR3 is built from 15 residues. The germline CDR1 and CDR2 sequences are SGHVS and FQNEAQ. In DNA form, the CDR3 reads TGTGCCAGCAGCTTAGCGGCGGCTCTAATCTACGAGCAGTACTTC. Its translation is CASSLAAALIYEQYF.

V is TRBV25-1 and J is TRBJ2-3, with TRBD1 matching 7 bases. Germline CDR1 is MGHDK and CDR2 is SYGVNS. CDR3 size: 13 residues. V shed 5 bases and J 4 bases; nucleotides not matched to a gene: 3. The CDR3 DNA follows: TGTGCCAGCAGTCTCCAGGGGGCAGATACGCAGTATTTT. It encodes CASSLQGADTQYF.

The rearrangement uses TRBV24-1 and TRBJ2-5; TRBD1 agrees at 11 bases. Unmatched junction bases numbered 2, after V lost 2 bases and J lost 1 base. This CDR3 has 16 residues. Germline lookup yields CDR1 KGHDR and CDR2 SFDVKD. The CDR3 region has the DNA TGTGCCACCAGTGATTCCGGGACAGGGGGCCAAGAGACCCAGTACTTC. Its translation: CATSDSGTGGQETQYF.

The chain is built from TRBV19 and TRBJ2-3; 7 bases line up with TRBD2. This CDR3 has 16 amino acids. J lost 5 bases, V lost 0 bases, and 8 bases had no gene match. The germline V gene encodes CDR1 LNHDA and CDR2 SQIVND (reference sequence). The DNA for the CDR3 is TGTGCCAGTAGTATAGATCGCGGGGGATATCAAGATACGCAGTATTTT. The encoded protein is CASSIDRGGYQDTQYF. Complete variable domain (other parts from reference TRBV19 and TRBJ2-3): DGGITQSPKYLFRKEGQNVTLSCEQNLNHDAMYWYRQDPGQGLRLIYYSQIVNDFQKGDIAEGYSVSREKKESFPLTVTSAQKNPTAFYLCASSIDRGGYQDTQYFGPGTRLTVL.

For this clone: Germline is not matched at one junction end, which may reflect a read error. V and J are TRBV7-7 and TRBJ2-1; D might be TRBD1 (5 bases). The CDR3 is made up of 14 amino acids. The V gene's germline CDR1 is SSHAT and CDR2 FNYEAQ (reference sequence). CDR3 protein: CASSLQTASNEQFF. The CDR3 DNA reads TGTGCTAGCAGCCTCCAGACAGCTTCCAATGAGCAGTTCTTC.

This clone appeared a few times. This chain links TRBV6-2 or TRBV6-3 with TRBJ2-7, with a tentative D call TRBD1 (6 bases). CDR1 MNHEY and CDR2 SVGEGT come from the germline V gene. V gave up 5 bases and J gave up 0 bases, with 11 bases separating them. CDR3 size: 14 residues. The chain's CDR3 is CASSRDTRSYEQYF. In DNA form, the CDR3 reads TGTGCCAGCAGTAGGGACACTCGCTCCTACGAGCAGTACTTC.

This clone was observed a handful of times. CDR3 in DNA: TGTGCCAGCAGTTTCGGGACAGCCTATGGCTACACCTTC. It codes for CASSFGTAYGYTF. This chain uses TRBV12-3 or TRBV12-4 with TRBJ1-2; 7 nucleotides agree with TRBD1. V trimming: 3 bases; J trimming: 4 bases; junction bases outside the gene matches: 2. The CDR3 contains 13 residues.

The CDR3 sequence: CASSSAGGRADTQYF. The CDR3 DNA reads TGCGCCAGCAGCTCAGCGGGGGGCCGTGCAGATACGCAGTATTTT. V gene TRBV5-1 combines with J gene TRBJ2-3; TRBD2 matches at 9 bases. The CDR3 runs 15 residues. Germline CDR1 and CDR2: SGHRS and YFSETQ. V trimming: 3 bases; J trimming: 4 bases; junction bases outside the gene matches: 6.

The gene calls are TRBV25-1 and TRBJ2-1, with 13 bases that match TRBD2. After removal of 8 bases from V and 7 bases from J, the junction contained 8 bases not matched to a gene. Looked up from germline, CDR1 is MGHDK and CDR2 is SYGVNS. The CDR3 has 15 residues. The CDR3 nucleotides are TGTGCCAGCCGAGGACTAGCGGGAGTAGGTAATGAGCAGTTCTTC. This sequence encodes CASRGLAGVGNEQFF. Full variable domain (remainder filled in from reference TRBV25-1 and TRBJ2-1): EADIYQTPRYLVIGTGKKITLECSQTMGHDKMYWYQQDPGMELHLIHYSYGVNSTEKGDLSSESTVSRIRTEHFPLTLESARPSHTSQYLCASRGLAGVGNEQFFGPGTRLTVL.

The chain has TRBV6-5 and TRBJ1-1; 7 bases are shared with TRBD1. This CDR3 contains 15 residues. Germline V gene lookup returns CDR1 MNHEY and CDR2 SVGAGI. V was clipped by 6 bases and J by 1 base; unmatched bases: 8. CDR3 protein: CASRPNDRENTEAFF. CDR3 nucleotides: TGTGCCAGCAGACCTAACGACAGGGAGAACACTGAAGCTTTCTTT.

The chain carries TRBV7-2 and TRBJ1-5; perhaps TRBD1 as D (6 bases). CDR1 and CDR2 (germline): SGHTA, FQGNSA. The ends were cut back, 5 bases at V and 2 bases at J, with 13 bases in the middle. This CDR3 has 15 amino acids. The CDR3 region is CASSPGHVGNQPQHF. The CDR3 nucleotides are TGTGCCAGCAGCCCGGGACATGTCGGCAATCAGCCCCAGCATTTT.

The chain joins TRBV7-9 to TRBJ1-5, with D tentatively TRBD1 (6 bases). There are 14 residues in the CDR3. The ends were cut back, 2 bases at V and 4 bases at J, with 9 bases in the middle. Germline V gene data show CDR1 as SEHNR and CDR2 as FQNEAQ (reference sequence). CDR3 nucleotides: TGTGCCAGCAGCTTAACAGGGTGGAATCAGCCCCAGCATTTT. The encoded protein is CASSLTGWNQPQHF.

This chain connects TRBV4-3 to TRBJ2-2; D is unresolved. The germline CDR1 and CDR2 sequences are LGHNA and YSLEER. V lost 0 bases to trimming and J lost 7 bases, with 9 bases between them. The CDR3 consists of 14 residues. CDR3 region: CASSQDEWSGELFF. CDR3 nucleotides: TGCGCCAGCAGCCAAGACGAATGGAGCGGGGAGCTGTTTTTT.

The V and J genes are TRBV2 and TRBJ2-3; no definite D call. CDR3 length equals 16 residues. In germline, CDR1 is SNHLY, CDR2 FYNNEI. Trimming cost V 2 bases and J 0 bases, with 12 bases left between them. CDR3 sequence: CASSEFRGSSTDTQYF. The CDR3 bases are TGTGCCAGCAGTGAATTTCGCGGATCGAGCACAGATACGCAGTATTTT.

The chain carries TRBV27 and TRBJ1-3; no clear D. Germline V CDR1 and CDR2: MNHEY, SMNVEV (reference sequence). The CDR3 length is 13 residues. V lost 6 bases and J 1 base, leaving 7 bases between the germline ends. In nucleotides, the CDR3 is TGTGCCAGCAGCCCCCTTTCTGGAAACACCATATATTTT. Amino acid sequence: CASSPLSGNTIYF.

The chain carries TRBV6-1 and TRBJ2-7, with TRBD1 identical over 9 bases. From germline, CDR1 is MNHNS and CDR2 SASEGT. CDR3 size: 15 residues. Unmatched junction bases numbered 7, after V lost 3 bases and J lost 4 bases. The CDR3 here is CASSDDGTGSYEQYF. The CDR3 nucleotides are TGTGCCAGCAGTGATGACGGGACAGGGTCTTACGAGCAGTACTTC.